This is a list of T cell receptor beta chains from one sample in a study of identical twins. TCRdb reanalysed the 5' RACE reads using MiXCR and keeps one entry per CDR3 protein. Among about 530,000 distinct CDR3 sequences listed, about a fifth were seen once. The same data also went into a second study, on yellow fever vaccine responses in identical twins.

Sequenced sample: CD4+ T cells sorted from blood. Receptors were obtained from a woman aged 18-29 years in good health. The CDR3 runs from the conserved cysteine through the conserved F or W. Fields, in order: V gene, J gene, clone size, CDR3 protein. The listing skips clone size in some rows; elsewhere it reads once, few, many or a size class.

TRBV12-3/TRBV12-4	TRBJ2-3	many	CASSRTSGGYTDTQYF
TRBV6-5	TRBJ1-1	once	CASSYNINTEAFF
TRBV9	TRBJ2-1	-	CASSAGTDTRSSYNEQFF
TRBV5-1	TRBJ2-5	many	CASSTGQNLQPETQYF
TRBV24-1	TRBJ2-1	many	CATSDPTGTGGHNEQFF
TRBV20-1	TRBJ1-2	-	CSARGSGIQTNYGYTF
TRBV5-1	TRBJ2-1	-	CASSPEQQGARGNEQFF
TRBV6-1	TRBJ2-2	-	CASRGLAPDTGELFF
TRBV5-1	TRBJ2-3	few	CASSLPSGSETDTQYF
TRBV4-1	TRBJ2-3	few	CASSQSHPLDTRAVDTQYF
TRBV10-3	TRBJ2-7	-	CATETSTYEQYF
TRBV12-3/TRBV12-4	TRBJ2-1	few	CASSSTSGFYNEQFF
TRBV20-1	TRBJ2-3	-	CSARALTSGIGADTQYF
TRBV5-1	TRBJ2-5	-	CASSLAGGWETQYF
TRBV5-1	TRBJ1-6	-	CASSGGQSSPLHF
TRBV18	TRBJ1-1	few	CASSPKLQGDTEAFF
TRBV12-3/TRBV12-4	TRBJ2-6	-	CASSLAGQVANVLTF
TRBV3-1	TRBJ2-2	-	CASRVGGELFF
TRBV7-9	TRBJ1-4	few	CASSPRGTTNEKLFF
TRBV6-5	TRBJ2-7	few	CASSYSPWTGEQYF
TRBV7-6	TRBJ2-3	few	CASSLSQIGTDTQYF
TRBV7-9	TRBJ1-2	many	CASSPTPNYGYTF
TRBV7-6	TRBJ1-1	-	CASSSWTGMGTEAFF
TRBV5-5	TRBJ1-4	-	CASSLRGQGYEKLFF
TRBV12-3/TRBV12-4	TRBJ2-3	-	CASRRQGGWGQYF
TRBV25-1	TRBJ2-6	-	CAVGPDRLRNVLTF
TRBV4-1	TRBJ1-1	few	CASSPTDRDNTEAFF
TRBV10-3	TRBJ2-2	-	CAISGLSANTGELFF
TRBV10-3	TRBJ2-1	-	CAISERAGEGGNEQFF
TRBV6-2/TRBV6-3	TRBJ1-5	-	CASSFLGSNQPQHF
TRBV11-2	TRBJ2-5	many	CASSLGLAGKETQYF
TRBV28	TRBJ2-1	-	CASSLGLGMGNEQFF
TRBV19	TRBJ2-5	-	CASRPTGALLETQYF
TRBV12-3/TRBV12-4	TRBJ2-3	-	CASSTYRGPSTDTQYF
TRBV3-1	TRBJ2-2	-	CASSQELVVGNTGELFF
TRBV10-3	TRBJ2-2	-	CAITGASTGELFF
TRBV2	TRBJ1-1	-	CASSDPVKFGGEAFF
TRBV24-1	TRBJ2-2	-	CATSESGQMNTGELFF
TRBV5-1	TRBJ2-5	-	CASSLGLAGGSQETQYF